The clone carrying this TCR beta chain was seen many times. These data come from a study of low-dose radiotherapy and immunotherapy resistance in tumors. Study overall: The regimen for patients comprised intravenous nivolumab 240 mg every two weeks plus intravenous ipilimumab 1 mg/kg every six weeks. Intravenous cyclophosphamide 200 mg/m2 was given every two weeks, one day before radiation and immunotherapy.

Germline V gene sequence: CDR1 KGHSH, CDR2 LQKENI. The CDR3 consists of 14 residues. J was trimmed by 7 bases and V by 1 base; bases with no gene match: 2. Noted time point: before trial treatment. Every donor was treated with nivolumab, ipilimumab, aspirin, low-dose cyclophosphamide and also low-dose radiotherapy. TRAV- and TRBV-specific primers primed first-strand cDNA, covering alpha and beta chains. Using a constant-region primer together with a V-primer adapter, TCRs were subjected to 15 to 25 PCR cycles of amplification. The mRNA that was isolated underwent amplification by in vitro transcription. TCRdb re-called the reads through MiXCR, storing one row per CDR3 protein. The data show tens of thousands of distinct CDR3 sequences, roughly 9% seen once.

Specimen: PBMCs, collected before treatment. The J gene is TRBJ2-1, the V gene TRBV18; 9 bases line up with TRBD2. The sequence derives from a male donor with prostate cancer. CDR3 nucleotides: TGTGCCAGCTCACCACTAGCGGGAGTGAATGAGCAGTTCTTC. Translation gives CASSPLAGVNEQFF. The whole variable domain, filled in from reference TRBV18 and TRBJ2-1, reads NAGVMQNPRHLVRRRGQEARLRCSPMKGHSHVYWYRQLPEEGLKFMVYLQKENIIDESGMPKERFSAEFPKEGPSILRIQQVVRGDSAAYFCASSPLAGVNEQFFGPGTRLTVL.